This section outlines one T cell receptor (beta chain) sequence together with its context. What it binds is unknown. Trimming shortened V by 3 bases and J by 8 bases, and 11 bases separated the two germline ends. The CDR3 is made up of 13 amino acids. With iRepertoire HTBI primers and Arm-PCR of CDR3 regions, TCR beta libraries were built. The authors' processing: Identification across samples found more than 55 TRBV and about 15 TRBJ segments. Each CDR3 protein is one row after TCRdb ran MiXCR on the multiplex PCR reads. None of the V and J calls come from the authors' own analysis; TCRdb made them. This sample has roughly 400,000 distinct CDR3 sequences; approximately 22% occur once, and the top ten carry 14%. These data are taken from a study of regulatory T cells in long-lasting Graves disease. The study, taken as a whole, reports: TCR diversity was lower in persistent than newly diagnosed Graves' disease. Among the persistent patients, 2,741 public clonotypes were shared, more than the 950 to 1,000 shared among new patients.

As for time point: persistent/refractory GD, antithyroid drugs over 5 years with positive TRAb. RNA from PBMCs was the source of the TCR library. This clonotype was obtained from a female donor with Graves disease. The V and J genes are TRBV12-3 or TRBV12-4 and TRBJ2-4, with D unclear. Source: peripheral blood mononuclear cells (PBMCs), taken when the disease was refractory, from a patient treated with antithyroid drugs. The CDR3 region has the DNA TGTGCCAGCAGTTTTCTTTATGGGGACATTCAGTACTTC. Translation gives CASSFLYGDIQYF.